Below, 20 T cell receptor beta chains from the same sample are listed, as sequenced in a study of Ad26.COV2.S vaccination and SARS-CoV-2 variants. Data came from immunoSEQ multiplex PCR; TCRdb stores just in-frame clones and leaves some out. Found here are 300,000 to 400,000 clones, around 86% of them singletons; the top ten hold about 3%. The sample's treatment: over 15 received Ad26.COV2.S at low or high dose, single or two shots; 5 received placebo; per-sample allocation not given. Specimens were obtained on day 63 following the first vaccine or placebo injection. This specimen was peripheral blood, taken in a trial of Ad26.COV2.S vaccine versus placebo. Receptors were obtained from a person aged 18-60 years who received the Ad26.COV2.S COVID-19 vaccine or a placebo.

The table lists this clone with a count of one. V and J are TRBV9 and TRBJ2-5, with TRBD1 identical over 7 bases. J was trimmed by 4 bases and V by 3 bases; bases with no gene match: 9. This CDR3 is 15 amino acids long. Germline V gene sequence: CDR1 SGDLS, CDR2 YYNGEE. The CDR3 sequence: CASSGRGLMLETQYF. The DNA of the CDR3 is TGTGCCAGCAGCGGCAGGGGGTTAATGCTAGAGACCCAGTACTTC. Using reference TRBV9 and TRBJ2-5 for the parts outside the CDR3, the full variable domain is DSGVTQTPKHLITATGQRVTLRCSPRSGDLSVYWYQQSLDQGLQFLIQYYNGEERAKGNILERFSAQQFPDLHSELNLSSLELGDSALYFCASSGRGLMLETQYFGPGTRLLVL.

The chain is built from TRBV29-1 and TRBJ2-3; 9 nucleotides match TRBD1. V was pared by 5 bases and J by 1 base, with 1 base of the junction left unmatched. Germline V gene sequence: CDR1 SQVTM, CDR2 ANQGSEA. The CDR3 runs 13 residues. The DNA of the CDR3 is TGCAGCGTTACAGGGGGCGGCACAGATACGCAGTATTTT. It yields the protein CSVTGGGTDTQYF.

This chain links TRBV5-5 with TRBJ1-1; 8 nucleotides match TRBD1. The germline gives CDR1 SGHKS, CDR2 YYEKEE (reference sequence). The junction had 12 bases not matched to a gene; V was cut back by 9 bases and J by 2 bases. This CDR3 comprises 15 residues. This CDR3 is CATAIVTGGNTEAFF. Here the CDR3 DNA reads TGTGCCACCGCGATTGTAACAGGGGGTAACACTGAAGCTTTCTTT.

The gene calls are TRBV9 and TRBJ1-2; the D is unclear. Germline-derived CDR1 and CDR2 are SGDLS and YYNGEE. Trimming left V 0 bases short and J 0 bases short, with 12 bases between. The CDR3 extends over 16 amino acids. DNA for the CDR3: TGTGCCAGCAGCGTAGCCCGCCATGACCCTAACTATGGCTACACCTTC. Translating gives CASSVARHDPNYGYTF.

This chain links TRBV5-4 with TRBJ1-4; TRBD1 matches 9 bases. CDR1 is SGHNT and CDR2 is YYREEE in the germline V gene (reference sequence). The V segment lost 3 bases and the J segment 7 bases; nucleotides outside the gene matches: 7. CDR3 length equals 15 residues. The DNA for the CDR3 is TGTGCCAGCAGCTATTCTGACAGGGGGTCTGAAAAACTGTTTTTT. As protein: CASSYSDRGSEKLFF.

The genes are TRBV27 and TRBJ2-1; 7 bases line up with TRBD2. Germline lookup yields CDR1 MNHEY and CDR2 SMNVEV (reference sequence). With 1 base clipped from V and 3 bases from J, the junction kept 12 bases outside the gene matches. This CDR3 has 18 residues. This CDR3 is CASSLYGLGGVIYNEQFF. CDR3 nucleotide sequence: TGTGCCAGCAGTTTATATGGACTAGGTGGGGTGATCTACAATGAGCAGTTCTTC.

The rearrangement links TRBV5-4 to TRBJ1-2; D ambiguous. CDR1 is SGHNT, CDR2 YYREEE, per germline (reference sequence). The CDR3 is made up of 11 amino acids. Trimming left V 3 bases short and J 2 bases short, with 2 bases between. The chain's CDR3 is CASSSNYGYTF. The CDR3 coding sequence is TGTGCCAGCAGCTCAAACTATGGCTACACCTTC. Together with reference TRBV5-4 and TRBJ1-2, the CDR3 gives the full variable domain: ETGVTQSPTHLIKTRGQQVTLRCSSQSGHNTVSWYQQALGQGPQFIFQYYREEENGRGNFPPRFSGLQFPNYSSELNVNALELDDSALYLCASSSNYGYTFGSGTRLTVV.

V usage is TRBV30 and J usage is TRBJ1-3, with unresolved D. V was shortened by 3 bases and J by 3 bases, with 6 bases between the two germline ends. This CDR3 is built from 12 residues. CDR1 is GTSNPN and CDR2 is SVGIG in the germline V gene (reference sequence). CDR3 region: CAWSANGNTIYF. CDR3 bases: TGTGCCTGGAGCGCCAATGGAAACACCATATATTTT.

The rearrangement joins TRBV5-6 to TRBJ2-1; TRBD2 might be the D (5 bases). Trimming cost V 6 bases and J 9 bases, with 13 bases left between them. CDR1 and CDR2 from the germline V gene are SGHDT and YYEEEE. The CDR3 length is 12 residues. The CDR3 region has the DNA TGTGCCAGCACCCAACTAGTGGGTGAGCAGTTCTTC. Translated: CASTQLVGEQFF.

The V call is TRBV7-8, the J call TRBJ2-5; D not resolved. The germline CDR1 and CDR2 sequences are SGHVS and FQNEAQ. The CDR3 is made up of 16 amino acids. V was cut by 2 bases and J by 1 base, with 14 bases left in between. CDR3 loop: CASSLPQLFAQETQYF. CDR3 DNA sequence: TGTGCCAGCAGCTTACCACAGTTATTCGCCCAAGAGACCCAGTACTTC.

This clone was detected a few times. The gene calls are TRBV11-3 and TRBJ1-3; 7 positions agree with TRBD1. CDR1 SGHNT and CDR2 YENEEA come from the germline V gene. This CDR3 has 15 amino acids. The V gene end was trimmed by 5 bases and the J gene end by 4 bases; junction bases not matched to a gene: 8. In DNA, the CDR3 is TGTGCCAGCAGCCGCAGAGGGACAGAAGGAAACACCATATATTTT. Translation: CASSRRGTEGNTIYF.

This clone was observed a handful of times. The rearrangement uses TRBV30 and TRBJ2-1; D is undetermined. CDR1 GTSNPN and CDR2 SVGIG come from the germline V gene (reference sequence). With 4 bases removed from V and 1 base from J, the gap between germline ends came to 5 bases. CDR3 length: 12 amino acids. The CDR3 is CAWKRSYNEQFF. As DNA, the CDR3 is TGTGCCTGGAAGAGGTCCTACAATGAGCAGTTCTTC.

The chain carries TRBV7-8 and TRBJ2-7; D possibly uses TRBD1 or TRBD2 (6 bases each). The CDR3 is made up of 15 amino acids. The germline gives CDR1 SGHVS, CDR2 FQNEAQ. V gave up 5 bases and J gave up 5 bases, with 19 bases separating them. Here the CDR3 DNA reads TGTGCCAGCAGCCTGAGACTATTCGGGGGCCACGAGCAGTACTTC. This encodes CASSLRLFGGHEQYF.

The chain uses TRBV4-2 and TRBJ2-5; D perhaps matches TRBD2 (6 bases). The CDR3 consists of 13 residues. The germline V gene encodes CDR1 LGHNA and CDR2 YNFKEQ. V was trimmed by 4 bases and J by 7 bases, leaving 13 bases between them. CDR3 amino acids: CASSRSGVATQYF. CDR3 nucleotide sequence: TGTGCCAGCAGCCGCTCGGGGGTAGCGACCCAGTACTTC.

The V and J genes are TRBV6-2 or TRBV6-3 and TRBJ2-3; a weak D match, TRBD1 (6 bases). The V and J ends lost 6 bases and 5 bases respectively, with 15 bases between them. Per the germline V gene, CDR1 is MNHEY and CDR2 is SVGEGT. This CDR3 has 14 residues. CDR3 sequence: CASSRDRPRDTQYF. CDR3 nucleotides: TGTGCCAGCAGCCGCGACAGGCCCAGAGATACGCAGTATTTT.

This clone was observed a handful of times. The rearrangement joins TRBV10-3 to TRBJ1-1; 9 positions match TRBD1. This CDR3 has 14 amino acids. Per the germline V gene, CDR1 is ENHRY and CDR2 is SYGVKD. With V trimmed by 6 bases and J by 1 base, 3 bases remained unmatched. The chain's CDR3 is CAISNRGQNTEAFF. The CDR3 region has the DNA TGTGCCATCAGCAACAGGGGGCAGAACACTGAAGCTTTCTTT.

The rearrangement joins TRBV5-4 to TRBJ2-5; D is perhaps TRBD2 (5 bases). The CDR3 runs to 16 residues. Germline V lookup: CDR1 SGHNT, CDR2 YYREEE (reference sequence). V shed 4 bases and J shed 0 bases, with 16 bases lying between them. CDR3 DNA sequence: TGTGCCAGCAGCCCAAGAGCCGGGATCAACCAAGAGACCCAGTACTTC. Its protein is CASSPRAGINQETQYF.

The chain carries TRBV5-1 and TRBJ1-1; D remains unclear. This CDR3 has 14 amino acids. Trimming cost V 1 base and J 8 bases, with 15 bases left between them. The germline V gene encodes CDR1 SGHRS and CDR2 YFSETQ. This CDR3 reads CASSLYDGLLEAFF. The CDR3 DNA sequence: TGCGCCAGCAGCTTGTACGACGGCCTTTTAGAAGCTTTCTTT.

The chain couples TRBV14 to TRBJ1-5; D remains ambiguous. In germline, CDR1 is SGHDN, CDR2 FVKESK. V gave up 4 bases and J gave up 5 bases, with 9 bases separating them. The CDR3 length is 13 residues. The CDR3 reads CASSRYGDQPQHF. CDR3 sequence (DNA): TGTGCCAGCAGCCGTTACGGTGATCAGCCCCAGCATTTT. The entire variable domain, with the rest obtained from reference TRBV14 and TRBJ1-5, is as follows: EAGVTQFPSHSVIEKGQTVTLRCDPISGHDNLYWYRRVMGKEIKFLLHFVKESKQDESGMPNNRFLAERTGGTYSTLKVQPAELEDSGVYFCASSRYGDQPQHFGDGTRLSIL.

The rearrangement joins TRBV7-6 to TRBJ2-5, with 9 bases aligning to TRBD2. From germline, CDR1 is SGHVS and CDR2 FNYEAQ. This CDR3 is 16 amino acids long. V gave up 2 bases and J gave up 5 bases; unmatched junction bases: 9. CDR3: CASSLLIAGVAETQYF. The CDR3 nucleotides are TGTGCCAGCAGCTTATTAATAGCGGGGGTGGCCGAGACCCAGTACTTC.